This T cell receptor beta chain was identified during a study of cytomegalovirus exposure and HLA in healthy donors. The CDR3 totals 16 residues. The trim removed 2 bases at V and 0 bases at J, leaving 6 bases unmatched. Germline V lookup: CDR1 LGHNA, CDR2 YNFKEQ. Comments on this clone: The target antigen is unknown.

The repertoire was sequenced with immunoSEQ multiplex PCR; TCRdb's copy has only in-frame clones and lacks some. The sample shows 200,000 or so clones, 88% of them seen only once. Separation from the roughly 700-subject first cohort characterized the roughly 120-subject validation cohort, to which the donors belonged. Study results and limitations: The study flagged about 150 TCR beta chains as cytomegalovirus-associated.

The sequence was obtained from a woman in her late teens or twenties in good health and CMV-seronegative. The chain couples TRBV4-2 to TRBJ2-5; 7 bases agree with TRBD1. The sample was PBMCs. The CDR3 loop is CASSQSPGQYQETQYF. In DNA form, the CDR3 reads TGTGCCAGCAGCCAAAGTCCGGGACAGTACCAAGAGACCCAGTACTTC.